A selection of T cell receptor beta chains follows, all from one sample in a study of T-cell memory formation after mild COVID-19. TCRdb used MiXCR to reprocess the 5' RACE reads, holding one entry per CDR3 protein. The table lists a few hundred thousand distinct CDR3 sequences, approximately 19% of them singletons. Sample: PBMCs or a T cell subset sorted from them (not recorded which). These receptors all stem from a man between 18 and 35 years old who had mild COVID-19 (a few samples of this study predate the infection). Cell type and time point are not known. The CDR3 runs from the conserved cysteine through the conserved F or W. The D gene is left open where the match is weak. The size of a clone is reported for some rows only, either as once, few or many, or as a class for expanded clones.

d_call,v_call,j_call,clone_size,cdr3_length,cdr3_aa,cdr3_nt
.,TRBV5-1,TRBJ1-3,few,14,CASHSGTAADTIYF,TGCGCCAGTCACTCCGGGACGGCGGCGGACACCATATATTTT
.,TRBV6-6,TRBJ2-3,few,12,CASRGTGIEQYF,TGTGCCAGCAGGGGGACGGGAATAGAGCAGTATTTT
.,TRBV3-1,TRBJ1-1,few,14,CASSLSDGSTEAFF,TGTGCCAGCAGTCTCTCGGACGGAAGCACTGAAGCTTTCTTT
TRBD1,TRBV5-6,TRBJ1-1,.,15,CASSTWTGIYTEAFF,TGTGCCAGCAGCACTTGGACAGGGATTTACACTGAAGCTTTCTTT
.,TRBV7-9,TRBJ1-1,.,14,CASSLSGRSAEAFF,TGTGCCAGCAGCTTATCGGGTAGAAGCGCTGAAGCTTTCTTT
.,TRBV11-2,TRBJ2-3,few,15,CASRSFGAGADTQYF,TGTGCCAGCAGGAGCTTTGGAGCGGGCGCAGATACGCAGTATTTT
.,TRBV6-2/TRBV6-3,TRBJ2-3,.,14,CASRRAASTDTQYF,TGTGCCAGCAGGCGGGCGGCTAGCACAGATACGCAGTATTTT
TRBD2,TRBV7-2,TRBJ2-1,.,16,CASSLLSGGTYNGQFF,TGTGCCAGCAGCCTACTTAGCGGGGGAACCTACAATGGGCAGTTCTTC
TRBD2,TRBV2,TRBJ2-5,many,12,CARTSGEETQYF,TGTGCCAGGACTAGCGGGGAAGAGACCCAGTACTTC
.,TRBV27,TRBJ1-5,few,15,CASSFMAGRGQPQHF,TGTGCCAGCAGTTTTATGGCCGGGAGGGGCCAGCCCCAGCATTTT
.,TRBV15,TRBJ2-3,.,18,CATSRDYVQSLGTDTQYF,TGTGCCACCAGCAGAGATTATGTACAAAGTCTAGGCACAGATACGCAGTATTTT
TRBD1,TRBV7-2,TRBJ2-2,few,16,CASSTATGGWAGELFF,TGTGCCAGCAGCACTGCGACAGGGGGCTGGGCCGGGGAGCTGTTTTTT
TRBD1,TRBV4-1,TRBJ2-6,few,16,CASSQQGAAGANVLTF,TGCGCCAGCAGCCAACAGGGGGCCGCTGGGGCCAACGTCCTGACTTTC
.,TRBV4-3,TRBJ2-7,few,13,CASSQGNAYEQYF,TGCGCCAGCAGCCAGGGAAACGCCTACGAGCAGTACTTC
.,TRBV5-4,TRBJ1-3,few,13,CAVGGSLWGTIYF,TGTGCCGTGGGGGGGTCTTTGTGGGGCACCATATATTTT
.,TRBV6-2/TRBV6-3,TRBJ2-2,.,16,CASFFRHLANTGELFF,TGTGCCAGCTTCTTCAGGCATCTCGCGAACACCGGGGAGCTGTTTTTT
.,TRBV11-2,TRBJ2-5,.,15,CASSLDQPGPQTQYF,TGTGCCAGCAGCTTAGATCAGCCAGGGCCGCAGACCCAGTACTTC
.,TRBV11-2,TRBJ1-2,.,12,CASSLGDEGYTF,TGTGCCAGCAGCTTGGGAGACGAGGGCTACACCTTC
.,TRBV29-1,TRBJ1-1,.,14,CSLSPPESGTEAFF,TGCAGCTTGAGCCCCCCCGAATCGGGCACTGAAGCTTTCTTT
TRBD2,TRBV6-2/TRBV6-3,TRBJ2-4,few,16,CASSYSRTSAKNIQYF,TGTGCCAGCAGTTACTCGCGGACTAGCGCCAAAAACATTCAGTACTTC
TRBD1,TRBV9,TRBJ2-3,few,16,CASSVGGTGVTDTQYF,TGTGCCAGCAGCGTAGGGGGGACAGGGGTCACAGATACGCAGTATTTT
.,TRBV11-1,TRBJ1-1,.,15,CASSAFRDLNTEAFF,TGTGCCAGCAGCGCTTTCCGGGACCTCAACACTGAAGCTTTCTTT
.,TRBV11-2,TRBJ2-2,few,12,CASSPPDGELFF,TGTGCCAGCAGCCCCCCCGACGGGGAGCTGTTTTTT
.,TRBV5-1,TRBJ2-7,many,16,CASRPGPAGSSYEQYF,TGCGCCAGCAGGCCGGGCCCAGCAGGGAGCTCCTACGAGCAGTACTTC
.,TRBV29-1,TRBJ2-3,many,12,CSVELGDDTQYF,TGCAGCGTTGAGTTAGGGGACGATACGCAGTATTTT
.,TRBV5-1,TRBJ1-1,.,14,CASSSGDTDTEAFF,TGCGCCAGCAGCTCGGGGGACACTGACACTGAAGCTTTCTTT
.,TRBV4-3,TRBJ2-7,.,14,CASSQGTASYEQYF,TGCGCCAGCAGCCAAGGGACAGCCTCCTACGAGCAGTACTTC
.,TRBV18,TRBJ2-1,.,14,CASSPERSYNEQFF,TGTGCCAGCTCACCAGAGCGCTCCTACAATGAGCAGTTCTTC
TRBD1,TRBV18,TRBJ2-3,.,15,CASSLGTGDTDTQYF,TGTGCCAGCTCACTCGGGACAGGGGACACAGATACGCAGTATTTT
.,TRBV7-2,TRBJ2-5,few,16,CASSLMQGWKGETQYF,TGTGCCAGCAGCTTAATGCAGGGTTGGAAGGGTGAGACCCAGTACTTC
.,TRBV7-2,TRBJ2-2,few,14,CASILTPRGGELFF,TGTGCCAGCATCTTGACCCCGAGGGGCGGGGAGCTGTTTTTT
.,TRBV29-1,TRBJ2-3,.,15,CSVGLRTGETDTQYF,TGCAGCGTTGGTCTCCGGACGGGAGAGACAGATACGCAGTATTTT
TRBD2,TRBV11-2,TRBJ2-7,.,16,CASSLNAGGRGYEQYF,TGTGCCAGCAGTCTCAACGCGGGGGGGCGCGGATACGAGCAGTACTTC
TRBD1,TRBV3-1,TRBJ1-6,few,15,CASSPLGQGISPLHF,TGTGCCAGCAGCCCCCTGGGACAGGGCATTTCACCCCTCCACTTT
.,TRBV29-1,TRBJ1-4,once,16,CSVEDWPGRGDGKLFF,TGCAGCGTTGAAGACTGGCCCGGAAGGGGGGACGGAAAACTGTTTTTT
.,TRBV5-1,TRBJ2-1,.,13,CASSLGWYNEQFF,TGCGCCAGCAGCTTGGGGTGGTACAATGAGCAGTTCTTC
.,TRBV6-2/TRBV6-3,TRBJ2-7,.,14,CAISYQGRPYEQYF,TGTGCCATCAGTTACCAGGGGAGACCCTACGAGCAGTACTTC
TRBD2,TRBV15,TRBJ2-1,.,16,CATSGNSGGSYNEQFF,TGTGCCACCAGCGGTAATAGCGGGGGGTCCTACAATGAGCAGTTCTTC
TRBD2,TRBV6-2/TRBV6-3,TRBJ2-5,.,16,CASRPTGTSGGPTQYF,TGTGCCAGCAGACCCACCGGGACTAGCGGGGGTCCGACCCAGTACTTC
.,TRBV6-5,TRBJ1-3,.,15,CASSYSQGAGNTIYF,TGTGCCAGCAGTTACTCCCAGGGTGCTGGAAACACCATATATTTT
.,TRBV7-2,TRBJ2-3,.,13,CASSLDVGDTQYF,TGTGCCAGCAGCTTAGATGTGGGGGATACGCAGTATTTT
.,TRBV7-2,TRBJ1-1,few,14,CASSKGQWNTEAFF,TGTGCCAGCAGCAAGGGACAATGGAACACTGAAGCTTTCTTT
.,TRBV4-3,TRBJ2-2,few,13,CASSQVRIGELFF,TGCGCCAGCAGCCAAGTCAGGATCGGGGAGCTGTTTTTT
.,TRBV7-2,TRBJ2-1,.,11,CASSLLTEQFF,TGTGCCAGCAGCCTCCTAACGGAGCAGTTCTTC
TRBD1,TRBV20-1,TRBJ1-2,.,15,CSARPGQGVVGGYTF,TGCAGTGCTCGACCGGGACAGGGGGTAGTCGGCGGCTACACCTTC
.,TRBV20-1,TRBJ2-7,few,13,CSARDTKNYEQYF,TGCAGTGCTAGAGACACAAAAAACTACGAGCAGTACTTC
TRBD1,TRBV5-5,TRBJ1-1,.,15,CASSRTGVSNAEAFF,TGTGCCAGCAGCCGGACAGGCGTTTCTAACGCTGAAGCTTTCTTT
.,TRBV12-3/TRBV12-4,TRBJ2-5,.,13,CASSSQEDETQYF,TGTGCCAGCAGTTCACAGGAGGACGAGACCCAGTACTTC
TRBD2,TRBV20-1,TRBJ2-3,many,15,CSAAQGLAGGGTQYF,TGCAGTGCTGCCCAGGGACTAGCGGGGGGAGGGACGCAGTATTTT
.,TRBV10-3,TRBJ2-2,.,13,CAISARAAGELFF,TGTGCCATCAGTGCCCGGGCGGCCGGGGAGCTGTTTTTT
TRBD1,TRBV7-2,TRBJ1-1,.,14,CASSFGTEGTEAFF,TGTGCCAGCAGCTTCGGGACAGAGGGAACTGAAGCTTTCTTT
.,TRBV12-3/TRBV12-4,TRBJ2-2,.,13,CASSRKVTGELFF,TGTGCCAGCAGCCGTAAAGTCACCGGGGAGCTGTTTTTT
.,TRBV20-1,TRBJ2-1,few,14,CSGNGGSPYNEQFF,TGCAGTGGGAACGGGGGATCGCCCTACAATGAGCAGTTCTTC
.,TRBV4-3,TRBJ1-2,few,15,CASSLTAQMHYGYTF,TGCGCCAGCAGCCTGACGGCCCAAATGCACTATGGCTACACCTTC
.,TRBV18,TRBJ2-1,.,16,CASSPPSGMRGYEQFF,TGTGCCAGCTCACCACCTTCCGGCATGAGGGGGTATGAGCAGTTCTTC
.,TRBV10-3,TRBJ1-5,.,14,CAISESGGGQPQHF,TGTGCCATCAGTGAGTCGGGGGGAGGCCAGCCCCAGCATTTT
.,TRBV7-2,TRBJ2-1,.,14,CASSPQGSYNEQFF,TGTGCCAGCAGCCCACAGGGTTCCTACAATGAGCAGTTCTTC